The text below deals with one T cell receptor (beta chain). This clone was seen once. The antigen it recognizes is unknown. No base qualities exist here, and no much larger clone lies one base off it. This specimen comes from a study of cytomegalovirus exposure and HLA in healthy donors (dated by TCRdb to the late 2010s). General notes on the study: An earlier analysis of approximately 550 of the donors reported roughly 300 Gb of sequence data and around 120 million unique TCR beta sequences from 150 million to 200 million T cells. Roughly 320 gigabases of sequencing data and 70 million to 100 million unique TCR sequences made up an early release that covered some 640 HLA-typed donors. Of the 300 to 400 genotyped donors, 65% to 90% fell in the genetic ancestry cluster associated with self-reported Caucasian donors. The study aimed to test whether cataloging public T cell receptors could reveal signatures of past pathogen exposure. The study used immunosequencing to profile the T cell repertoires of hundreds of subjects and linked those repertoires to cytomegalovirus serostatus. Along with the approximately 620-subject first cohort, a separate validation cohort of over a hundred different subjects was used. To predict cytomegalovirus infection status, the study brought together high-throughput TCR immunosequencing, statistical association of individual TCRs with disease status, and machine learning. In a later analysis, previously published TCR beta repertoires from several hundred donors were re-analyzed and high-resolution HLA genotyping was added so that TCR occurrence patterns could be studied. Rather than using new phenotypic data, the later analysis identified candidate immune exposures from TCR beta sequences and from how often those sequences occurred across donors. An earlier analysis of nearly 600 of the donors applied high-throughput TCR beta sequencing to assess whether each TCR beta V gene segment acted as functional or pseudogenic. Alongside the repertoire data, information on donor age, sex, ethnicity and CMV serostatus was compiled. A later genetic analysis used genome-wide SNP genotypes for about 65% of the 666 donors, treating that subset as a discovery cohort. All discovery cohort repertoires had been generated on a single sequencing platform. Both class I and class II loci were covered by HLA typing, at four-digit resolution. The number of donors typed differed by locus, with about 629-630 for A, B, C, DRB1 and DQB1, 522 for DQA1, 606 for DPA1, and roughly 450 for DPB1. Four or five DR-DQ haplotypes were handled as single units for association and clustering because linkage in the cohort was strong. Across 300 to 500 genotyped donors of the cohort, an average of roughly 230,000 unique TCR beta nucleotide sequences per donor were sequenced, and roughly 20% of those sequences were non-productive. Overall study results and their limits: The 87-base-pair reads could not distinguish some IMGT-functional V segments, including TRBV6-2 and TRBV6-3, so those segments were excluded. This cohort had only TCR beta chains sequenced, and the lack of alpha or paired-chain data limited which features could be detected. CMV serostatus was the only immune exposure information available for the cohort. In a later analysis, HLA-associated TCR beta chains showed more clonal expansion and lower generation probabilities than non-associated chains that were equally common. Because counts were too low, around 18 rarely observed V segments, including chromosome 9 orphons, were left out of the earlier analysis of 500 to 750 of the donors. Correlated functional status among segregating V segments might be attributable to linkage disequilibrium, but an unknown experimental factor could not be ruled out. A later analysis reported that several top co-occurrence clusters appeared linked to parvovirus B19, influenza, CMV and Epstein-Barr virus. Compared with the approximately 670-donor mean, donors in an Asian-associated ancestry cluster had fewer N-insertions in productive TCRs, according to a later genetic analysis. The presence/absence analyses assumed that sequencing depth was roughly uniform across donors, and that assumption may not be true. While some public TCRs were present in many individuals, most TCR sequences turned up only very rarely across donors. A cluster of highly shared sequence variants was judged likely to be a technical artifact of the sequencing pipeline. Assigning TCR associations to individual alleles was difficult when HLA alleles, especially DR and DQ, strongly co-occurred. In a later analysis, most CMV-associated TCR beta chains were found to appear HLA-restricted, with HLA associations seemingly driven largely by CMV exposure. In both the original and validation cohorts, the classifier was reported to diagnose cytomegalovirus status with high specificity and sensitivity. V-gene and J-gene trimming of TCR beta chains was associated with a missense DCLRE1C variant in a later genetic analysis, and the association was replicated in an independent cohort. In a later analysis, the rate of TCR association differed among HLA loci, with DRB1 alleles having the most associated TCRs and HLA-C alleles having the fewest. In an earlier analysis of some 500 of the donors, most TCR beta V segments were observed in productive rearrangements about 90% or about 30% of the time, broadly matching IMGT annotations. It was suggested by the authors that the approach could potentially be generalized to other disease states and immunological phenotypes. In vitro tests confirmed that a few of the cytomegalovirus-associated TCR beta chains recognize cytomegalovirus antigens. A further reported finding was that TCR beta sequences accurately predicted the HLA-A and HLA-B alleles for most subjects in the first cohort. The study listed 150 to 200 TCR beta chains as associated with cytomegalovirus. In a later analysis, more than 15,000 TCR beta sequences were associated with specific HLA alleles at a false discovery rate of 0.05. HLA typing was unavailable for some donors at each locus, so association tests used only the typed subset.

Taken from the germline V gene, the CDR1 and CDR2 loops are SGHNT and YENEEA. V and J are truncated by 5 bases and 4 bases respectively, leaving an intervening sequence of 17 bases. The CDR3, from cysteine to phenylalanine, totals 15 residues. The entry retains the CDR3 DNA only, 45 bases that are in frame from base 1. Libraries were made using the immunoSEQ multiplex PCR assay. The multiplex PCR relied on a mix of 60 forward primers for TCR Vbeta segments and 13 reverse primers for TCR Jbeta segments. The CDR3 region of rearranged TCR beta genes was amplified from genomic DNA by a multiplex PCR assay. The Illumina HiSeq System was used to sequence the amplified TCR beta libraries as 87-base-pair reads. The published analysis was carried out like this. Across the 640 or so repertoires, a later analysis counted some 81 million unique TCR beta chains, around 11 million of which were shared by at least two donors. To remove PCR and sequencing errors, raw reads were error-corrected and collapsed into unique sequences using a nearest-neighbor algorithm that merged closely related sequences. Alignment of CDR3 sequences to IMGT reference sequences was used to assign V, D and J gene segments. Each retained sequence needed at least a six-nucleotide match to both a V gene segment and a J gene segment. A rearrangement was called productive if the CDR3 had no stop codons and remained in frame with V and J, and every other rearrangement was called non-productive. CDR3 was defined according to IMGT convention as the region running from the second conserved V-encoded cysteine to the conserved J-encoded phenylalanine. The earlier analysis of roughly 590 of the donors excluded any sequence lacking an unambiguous match to a single V gene segment. An earlier analysis of under 750 of the donors called V segments functional above 56.7% productive rearrangements and segregating when the between-donor standard deviation exceeded 5%. A statistical classification framework was built for diagnosing cytomegalovirus status from the catalog of TCR beta chain sequences. In a later analysis, V and J genes were assigned by comparing TCR nucleotide sequences against IMGT/GENE-DB human TR gene sequences. The TCRdist pipeline was used in a later analysis to assign CDR3 sequences and most-parsimonious VDJ recombination scenarios. In a later analysis, each TCR beta chain was defined by its CDR3 amino acid sequence together with its V-gene family, and reads lacking a unique V-gene family were excluded. As a way to deal with suspected cross-contamination and a sequencing artifact, a later analysis dropped 640 or so nucleotide sequences that were highly shared and had low generation probability. A later analysis calculated a clonal expansion index for each public chain from normalized within-repertoire ranks of inferred template counts. In a later analysis, generation probabilities were computed using a VDJ recombination model fitted to out-of-frame rearrangements, and the results were checked against IGoR. Hypergeometric tests were used in a later analysis to score TCR-TCR, TCR-HLA and TCR-CMV co-occurrence, with a repertoire-size bias correction applied to the TCR pairs. To estimate false discovery rates, a later analysis permuted the HLA or CMV assignments 20 times. In a later analysis, co-occurring TCRs were grouped using DBSCAN, and TCRdist sequence similarity was added for clustering within HLA-allele-positive subsets. Co-occurrence clustering excluded repertoires with fewer than 30,000 or more than 120,000 public chains, plus five with anomalous nucleotide sharing. Here the immuneACCESS table is served through TCRdb, limited to in-frame sequences with V and J called. Missing clones are a known gap in these copies; in checked studies unresolved V genes cover under half, and the rest lacks a known reason. V, J and clone size derive from that table, while D and trimming were established from the DNA sequence. Present in this sample are hundreds of thousands of clones, approximately 80% of which were seen just once. About 0.58% of the sample is held by the ten biggest clonotypes.

The cohort consisted of 650 to 700 healthy bone marrow donors. Cohort members were all nominally healthy when sampled, although unrecorded immune exposures were likely present. The donor tested CMV seronegative, placing the donor among the 352 seronegative members of the cohort. Each donor provided a peripheral blood sample, and peripheral blood mononuclear cells were used for TCR beta sequencing. The Qiagen DNeasy Blood Extraction Kit was used to extract genomic DNA from the blood cell samples. The chain links TRBV11-3 with TRBJ1-1, and perhaps TRBD1 as D gene, on 5 matching bases. Sequencing used PBMCs. This sequence originates from a woman aged 40 to 55 in good health and CMV-seronegative. The DNA is as follows: TGTGCCAGCAGCCTCCAAGAGCAGGGTGGCACTGAAGCTTTCTTT. The resulting protein is CASSLQEQGGTEAFF.